Below, one TCR beta chain is given with its context. Its antigen is not identified. Libraries were prepared by immunoSEQ multiplex PCR; TCRdb keeps only in-frame clonotypes and omits some of them. The repertoire holds some 130,000 clones, with less than 95% as singletons. The data derive from a study of T cell responses to AZD1222 COVID-19 vaccine. The germline CDR1 and CDR2 sequences are SGDLS and YYNGEE. V shed 2 bases and J shed 5 bases, with 16 bases lying between them. CDR3 size: 15 residues. Study results and caveats: Increases in Spike-specific TCR breadth and depth were seen after two AZD1222 doses. Females made up more of the donors, who were largely white British, and clonal diversity may have come out too low. Regions left unmutated in variants are reportedly the target of nearly half of spike-specific TCRs. Only five or six AZD1222 recipients tested seropositive at baseline.

The source is an adult in good health. The starting material was peripheral blood, obtained on day 0 of AZD1222 vaccination. V usage is TRBV9 and J usage is TRBJ1-2; D might be TRBD1 (5 bases). The CDR3: CASSVSGGTGYGYTF. DNA of the CDR3: TGTGCCAGCAGCGTTTCAGGAGGGACCGGGTATGGCTACACCTTC.